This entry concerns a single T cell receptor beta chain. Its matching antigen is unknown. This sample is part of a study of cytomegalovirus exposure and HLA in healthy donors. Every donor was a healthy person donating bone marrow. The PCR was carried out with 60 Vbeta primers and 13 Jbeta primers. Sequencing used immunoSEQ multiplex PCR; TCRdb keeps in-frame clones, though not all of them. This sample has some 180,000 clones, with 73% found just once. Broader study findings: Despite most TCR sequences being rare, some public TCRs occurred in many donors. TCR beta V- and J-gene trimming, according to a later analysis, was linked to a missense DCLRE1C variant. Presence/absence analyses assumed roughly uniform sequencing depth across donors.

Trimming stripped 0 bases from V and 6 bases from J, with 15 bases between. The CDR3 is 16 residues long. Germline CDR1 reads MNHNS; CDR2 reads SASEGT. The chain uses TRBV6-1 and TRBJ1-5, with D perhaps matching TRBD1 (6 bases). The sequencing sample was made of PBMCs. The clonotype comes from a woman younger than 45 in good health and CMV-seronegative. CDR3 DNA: TGTGCCAGCAGTGAAGCGGGGCAGGGGTCGGGTCAGCCCCAGCATTTT. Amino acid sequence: CASSEAGQGSGQPQHF.